This TCR beta chain was profiled in a study of OX40 agonist ivuxolimab in advanced cancers. At the level of the study: Head and neck, renal cell, melanoma or hepatocellular carcinoma were the cancers that dose-escalation patients had.

The V gene lost 5 bases and the J gene lost 3 bases, with 10 bases spanning the gap. The CDR3 runs 13 residues. The V gene's germline CDR1 is MNHNS and CDR2 SASEGT. The data were produced by immunoSEQ multiplex PCR, yet TCRdb's version contains in-frame clones alone and is incomplete. The top ten hold about 5% of the sample, which has some 66,000 clones, over 75% seen once. Study-level points and caveats: At 0.1 to 3.0 mg/kg and by week 6, CD4+ and CD8+ T cells in the blood had expanded clonally.

As regards this clone: The antigen is undetermined.

The origin of this receptor is an adult with an advanced solid tumor such as melanoma, head and neck, liver or kidney cancer. The sequencing used CD4+ or CD8+ T cells sorted from blood, collected in a trial of the OX40 agonist ivuxolimab. The chain recombines TRBV6-1 with TRBJ1-1; D unresolved. The CDR3, as DNA: TGTGCCAGCAGTCTCCGTTCGGACACTGAAGCTTTCTTT. Its translation is CASSLRSDTEAFF.